This TCR beta chain was found in a study of cytomegalovirus exposure and HLA in healthy donors. On the study more broadly: Unique TCRs numbering roughly 85 million, obtained from HLA-typed donors, made up an early data release.

PCR was performed using 60 Vbeta and 13 Jbeta primers. Sequencing was performed with immunoSEQ multiplex PCR; in TCRdb, only in-frame clones are kept and a portion is missing. The listing records under 120,000 clones. Study observations and caveats: Later analysis revealed greater clonal expansion in HLA-associated TCR beta chains than in equally common others. Productive status was seen about 90% or about 30% of the time for most TCR beta V segments in an earlier analysis.

Among the donors, all were healthy bone marrow donors. The V gene lost 5 bases and the J gene lost 4 bases, with 17 bases spanning the gap. This CDR3 region has 15 residues. CDR1 is MNHEY and CDR2 is SVGAGI in the germline V gene. Regarding this clone: No antigen is known for it.

The TCR was taken from a man between 50 and 59 years old in good health and CMV-seronegative. Sequencing was performed on PBMCs. The genes are TRBV6-5 and TRBJ1-2; D is possibly TRBD1 (6 bases). In DNA, the CDR3 is TGTGCCAGCAGTAGGATGGCGGGGGGCGGCTATGGCTACACCTTC. Protein product: CASSRMAGGGYGYTF.